Each of the 2 T cell receptor beta chains below was sequenced from the same sample in a study of Ad26.COV2.S vaccination and SARS-CoV-2 variants. The data were produced by immunoSEQ multiplex PCR, yet TCRdb's version contains in-frame clones alone and is incomplete. The table has 300,000 to 400,000 clones, 92% seen once. Sample: peripheral blood, taken after recovery from COVID-19. These receptors came from a human donor who had recovered from COVID-19.

The chain couples TRBV10-3 to TRBJ2-2, with D perhaps TRBD2 (7 bases). V gave up 3 bases and J gave up 0 bases, with 11 bases separating them. Germline CDR1 is ENHRY and CDR2 is SYGVKD. This CDR3 spans 16 amino acids. As DNA, the CDR3 is TGTGCCATCAGTGATTCGGGGGGCGCGAACACCGGGGAGCTGTTTTTT. Translation gives CAISDSGGANTGELFF.

The rearrangement joins TRBV11-1 to TRBJ1-3; D uncertain. Trimming took off 1 base at V and 0 bases at J, with 7 bases between the two ends. CDR1 and CDR2 (germline): SGHAT, FQDESV (reference sequence). The CDR3 loop spans 15 amino acids. CDR3 sequence: CASSLDRRSGNTIYF. The CDR3 DNA reads as TGTGCCAGCAGCTTAGACCGTCGCTCTGGAAACACCATATATTTT. The whole variable domain, remainder taken from reference TRBV11-1 and TRBJ1-3, is EAEVAQSPRYKITEKSQAVAFWCDPISGHATLYWYRQILGQGPELLVQFQDESVVDDSQLPKDRFSAERLKGVDSTLKIQPAELGDSAMYLCASSLDRRSGNTIYFGEGSWLTVV.